This paragraph covers one TCR beta chain sequence. The CDR3 is 14 amino acids. Germline loops: CDR1 SGHAT, CDR2 FQNNGV. Trimming stripped 5 bases from V and 10 bases from J, with 17 bases between. Participants, about 18 to 90 years old, spanned around 26 US areas. This specimen belongs to a study of blood T cell repertoires in COVID-19. Overall study context: COVID-19 samples collected from the United States, Italy and Spain covered acute and convalescent phases.

In the source study's methods: Scientists estimated how many nucleated cells there were by amplifying reference gene primers. Repertoires were generated with immunoSEQ multiplex PCR, while TCRdb's copy carries only in-frame clones and drops some. V, J and clone size are taken as reported in that table, and D and trimming were inferred from the DNA itself. The repertoire holds some 130,000 clones, with about nine tenths as singletons. Sequenced: PBMCs or T cells enriched from blood (not recorded which). The genes are TRBV11-2 and TRBJ1-4; no clear D. This clonotype was obtained from a man over 45 who had recovered from COVID-19. The CDR3 bases are TGTGCCAGCAGCCCGCGGTTGAGTGAGGGAAAACTGTTTTTT. It yields the protein CASSPRLSEGKLFF.